The 21 T cell receptor beta chains listed next were all sequenced from one sample in a study of shared clonotypes between healthy human individuals. The assay was immunoSEQ multiplex PCR, and TCRdb's table has in-frame clones only and misses some. The table lists about a million clones, about 75% of them singletons. Sample: memory CD4+ T cells sorted from blood. Specified subset: CD45RA-negative fraction. These receptors were obtained from a man aged 18 to 30 in good health.

The J gene is TRBJ1-4, the V gene TRBV27, with TRBD1 as a possible D gene (5 bases). V shed 6 bases and J shed 5 bases, with 16 bases lying between them. The CDR3 covers 15 residues. Germline lookup yields CDR1 MNHEY and CDR2 SMNVEV (reference sequence). The CDR3 region has the DNA TGTGCCAGCAGGCTAAGCCACGGGACGAATGAAAAACTGTTTTTT. It codes for CASRLSHGTNEKLFF.

The chain combines TRBV19 with TRBJ2-5, with D perhaps matching TRBD2 (5 bases). Trimming pared 7 bases from V and 4 bases from J, leaving 13 bases between. This CDR3 has 13 amino acids. CDR1 is LNHDA and CDR2 is SQIVND in the germline V gene (reference sequence). The CDR3 reads CASKEANGETQYF. The CDR3 DNA is TGTGCCAGTAAGGAGGCAAACGGAGAGACCCAGTACTTC.

Turning to this clone: This same CDR3 is encoded by further DNA sequences in the sample. V is TRBV10-3 and J is TRBJ2-2; the match to TRBD2 covers 7 bases. There are 14 residues in the CDR3. Germline CDR1 and CDR2: ENHRY and SYGVKD. After removal of 4 bases from V and 3 bases from J, the junction contained 2 bases not matched to a gene. The CDR3 protein is CAISGRGDTGELFF. The CDR3 coding sequence is TGTGCCATCAGTGGTCGGGGGGACACCGGGGAGCTGTTTTTT.

The CDR3 sequence is CASRRTGVADTQYF. In DNA, the CDR3 is TGTGCCAGCAGGCGTACAGGGGTTGCAGATACGCAGTATTTT. V gene TRBV6-6 combines with J gene TRBJ2-3; 7 nucleotides align to TRBD1. Germline assignment: CDR1 MNHNY and CDR2 SVGAGI (reference sequence). J was trimmed by 4 bases and V by 6 bases; bases with no gene match: 7. The CDR3 is 14 amino acids.

The rearrangement uses TRBV5-8 and TRBJ1-2; D gene uncertain. Germline lookup yields CDR1 SGHTS and CDR2 YDEGEE. The CDR3 is made up of 14 amino acids. Trimming removed 0 bases at V and 6 bases at J, with 12 bases between. CDR3 nucleotides: TGTGCCAGCAGCTTGGGTTACCTTAGGGATGGCTACACCTTC. Translation: CASSLGYLRDGYTF.

Points on this clone: The sample contains more than one DNA sequence encoding this CDR3. The chain employs TRBV5-6 and TRBJ1-2, with D uncertain. This CDR3 contains 12 residues. The germline CDR1 and CDR2 sequences are SGHDT and YYEEEE. Trimming cost V 0 bases and J 5 bases, with 5 bases left between them. For the CDR3, the DNA is TGTGCCAGCAGCTTGGGGGGATATGGCTACACCTTC. It yields the protein CASSLGGYGYTF.

V and J are TRBV6-5 and TRBJ2-7; TRBD2 aligns across 7 bases. The CDR3 runs 15 residues. V lost 8 bases to trimming and J lost 2 bases; unmatched junction nucleotides: 12. Germline lookup yields CDR1 MNHEY and CDR2 SVGAGI. CDR3 nucleotide sequence: TGTGCCAGCCGTGCAAGCGGGACTCGACCCTACGAGCAGTACTTC. Protein product: CASRASGTRPYEQYF.

The gene calls are TRBV5-6 and TRBJ2-1; D is possibly TRBD2 (6 bases). Trimming stripped 4 bases from V and 0 bases from J, with 11 bases between. This CDR3 has 15 amino acids. Germline CDR1 and CDR2: SGHDT and YYEEEE. CDR3 nucleotide sequence: TGTGCCAGCAGCGCGGGACTCTCCTCCTACAATGAGCAGTTCTTC. It translates to CASSAGLSSYNEQFF. Variable domain in full (rest from reference TRBV5-6 and TRBJ2-1): DAGVTQSPTHLIKTRGQQVTLRCSPKSGHDTVSWYQQALGQGPQFIFQYYEEEERQRGNFPDRFSGHQFPNYSSELNVNALLLGDSALYLCASSAGLSSYNEQFFGPGTRLTVL.

The gene calls are TRBV7-9 and TRBJ1-3, with 7 positions matching TRBD1. J gave up 3 bases and V 5 bases, and 4 bases lay outside the gene matches. The CDR3 is 14 residues long. The germline V gene has CDR1 SEHNR and CDR2 FQNEAQ (reference sequence). CDR3 in DNA: TGTGCCAGCAGCCGAAGACAGGGTGGAAACACCATATATTTT. It translates to CASSRRQGGNTIYF.

The chain couples TRBV11-1 to TRBJ2-7; TRBD1 aligns across 9 bases. CDR1 is SGHAT, CDR2 FQDESV, per germline (reference sequence). The ends lost 2 bases at V and 0 bases at J; junction bases unmatched: 2. The CDR3 extends over 15 amino acids. The CDR3 DNA sequence: TGTGCCAGCAGCTTATGGGGACAGGGCTCCTACGAGCAGTACTTC. Its translation is CASSLWGQGSYEQYF.

The gene calls are TRBV5-5 and TRBJ2-3; D unclear. V lost 0 bases and J 0 bases, leaving 5 bases between the germline ends. Per the germline V gene, CDR1 is SGHKS and CDR2 is YYEKEE (reference sequence). The CDR3 loop spans 14 amino acids. The CDR3: CASSLGPSTDTQYF. The DNA of the CDR3 is TGTGCCAGCAGCTTGGGGCCTAGCACAGATACGCAGTATTTT. Full variable domain (outside the CDR3, taken from reference TRBV5-5 and TRBJ2-3): DAGVTQSPTHLIKTRGQQVTLRCSPISGHKSVSWYQQVLGQGPQFIFQYYEKEERGRGNFPDRFSARQFPNYSSELNVNALLLGDSALYLCASSLGPSTDTQYFGPGTRLTVL.

This chain links TRBV14 with TRBJ2-7, with D perhaps matching TRBD2 (6 bases). CDR1 SGHDN and CDR2 FVKESK come from the germline V gene. The V gene lost 0 bases and the J gene lost 4 bases, with 16 bases spanning the gap. This CDR3 comprises 16 residues. The CDR3 region is CASSQEGGVFVYEQYF. The CDR3 coding sequence is TGTGCCAGCAGCCAAGAAGGCGGGGTCTTCGTTTACGAGCAGTACTTC.

This chain joins TRBV11-2 and TRBJ2-1, with 7 bases identical to TRBD1. V was pared by 5 bases and J by 4 bases, with 8 bases of the junction left unmatched. This CDR3 has 15 amino acids. Per the germline V gene, CDR1 is SGHAT and CDR2 is FQNNGV. CDR3 residues: CASSAMTGLYNEQFF. In nucleotides, the CDR3 is TGTGCCAGCAGCGCAATGACAGGGCTGTACAATGAGCAGTTCTTC.

The chain employs TRBV28 and TRBJ1-4; the D is unclear. The CDR3 covers 14 residues. V was cut by 3 bases and J by 5 bases, with 10 bases left in between. The germline gives CDR1 MDHEN, CDR2 SYDVKM. The CDR3: CASSFMGINEKLFF. The CDR3 DNA sequence: TGTGCCAGCAGTTTTATGGGGATAAATGAAAAACTGTTTTTT.

This chain connects TRBV2 to TRBJ2-7, with D perhaps TRBD2 (5 bases). This CDR3 spans 13 amino acids. The germline V and J ends were trimmed by 6 bases and 6 bases, with 15 bases remaining between them. The germline V gene has CDR1 SNHLY and CDR2 FYNNEI. The DNA of the CDR3 is TGTGCCAGCAGAAATGCCGGGGTGGCCGAGCAGTACTTC. It is translated as CASRNAGVAEQYF.

The CDR3 reads CASNRQGSSYNEQFF. CDR3 bases: TGTGCCAGCAACAGACAGGGAAGCTCCTACAATGAGCAGTTCTTC. The chain links TRBV7-2 to TRBJ2-1, with TRBD1 matching over 7 bases. Germline-derived CDR1 and CDR2 are SGHTA and FQGNSA. The junction had 6 bases not matched to a gene; V was cut back by 7 bases and J by 0 bases. The CDR3 is 15 amino acids. Combining the CDR3 with reference TRBV7-2 and TRBJ2-1 gives the whole variable domain GAGVSQSPSNKVTEKGKDVELRCDPISGHTALYWYRQSLGQGLEFLIYFQGNSAPDKSGLPSDRFSAERTGGSVSTLTIQRTQQEDSAVYLCASNRQGSSYNEQFFGPGTRLTVL.

The chain combines TRBV5-1 with TRBJ1-4; 7 positions match TRBD1. Germline CDR1 is SGHRS and CDR2 is YFSETQ. The CDR3 extends over 14 amino acids. With V trimmed by 3 bases and J by 4 bases, 3 bases remained unmatched. The CDR3: CASSWGQSNEKLFF. Here the CDR3 DNA reads TGCGCCAGCAGCTGGGGACAGAGTAATGAAAAACTGTTTTTT.

V usage is TRBV11-2 and J usage is TRBJ1-6; D is unclear. The CDR3 is made up of 13 amino acids. Germline V gives CDR1 SGHAT, CDR2 FQNNGV. The germline V and J ends were trimmed by 0 bases and 10 bases, with 7 bases remaining between them. The CDR3 DNA reads TGTGCCAGCAGCTTAGATGGGAAATCACCCCTCCACTTT. Translated, it gives CASSLDGKSPLHF.

This clone has only a few counts. The chain links TRBV28 to TRBJ2-5; D unclear. The V end lost 7 bases, the J end lost 4 bases, and 10 bases lay between the germline ends. In germline, CDR1 is MDHEN, CDR2 SYDVKM. The CDR3 spans 12 residues. The CDR3 DNA reads as TGTGCCAGCAACCGGGCCCGAGAGACCCAGTACTTC. Protein sequence: CASNRARETQYF.

The chain carries TRBV5-1 and TRBJ2-3; TRBD2 matches at 13 bases. V lost 3 bases to trimming and J lost 6 bases; unmatched junction nucleotides: 19. The CDR3 is made up of 20 amino acids. The germline CDR1 and CDR2 sequences are SGHRS and YFSETQ. CDR3 sequence reads: CASSSKGDGRLAGGYDTQYF. The CDR3 DNA follows: TGCGCCAGCAGCTCAAAGGGGGACGGACGACTAGCGGGAGGTTATGATACGCAGTATTTT.

This chain uses TRBV29-1 with TRBJ2-7; TRBD2 matches at 10 bases. The junction had 9 bases not matched to a gene; V was cut back by 6 bases and J by 4 bases. The V gene's germline CDR1 is SQVTM and CDR2 ANQGSEA. CDR3 size: 14 residues. The CDR3 DNA follows: TGCAGCGTCCTTGGGGTAGCGGGAGGATACGAGCAGTACTTC. It encodes CSVLGVAGGYEQYF.